The present T cell receptor (beta chain) was sequenced within a study of T cell responses to AZD1222 COVID-19 vaccine. Profiled with immunoSEQ multiplex PCR; TCRdb holds only in-frame clones, not every one. The table has fewer than 200,000 clones, about 92% seen once. The study's findings and limits: Of the AZD1222 recipients, only 5 or 6 were seropositive at baseline. Vaccination with two AZD1222 doses was followed by a rise in Spike-specific TCR breadth and depth. Dominant CD4 TCR responses targeted spike regions 160-218 and 743-854. Females made up more of the donors, who were largely white British, and clonal diversity may have come out too low.

A note on this clone: Its antigen is currently unknown.

The material sequenced was peripheral blood, taken on day 0 of MenACWY control vaccination. The source is an adult in good health.

This CDR3 is CASSGRQGPPYEQYF. CDR3 DNA sequence: TGTGCCAGCAGCGGACGACAGGGGCCTCCTTACGAGCAGTACTTC. The chain joins TRBV5-4 to TRBJ2-7; 8 bases align to TRBD1. The junction had 10 bases not matched to a gene; V was cut back by 4 bases and J by 4 bases. The CDR3 consists of 15 residues. The germline CDR1 and CDR2 sequences are SGHNT and YYREEE (reference sequence).